What follows is one TCR beta chain and its context. The entry originates in a study of control samples from healthy donors and cancer patients. This table comes from immunoSEQ multiplex PCR, and its TCRdb copy is limited to in-frame clones, with some not included. The repertoire holds approximately 86,000 clones, with roughly 86% as singletons. This CDR3 is 13 amino acids long. V dropped 6 bases and J dropped 6; count of bases not matched to a gene: 5. The V gene's germline CDR1 is MRHNA and CDR2 SNTAGT. Material for sequencing was blood. The chain uses TRBV6-4 and TRBJ1-1, with 9 nucleotides matching TRBD1. This TCR was recovered from a man aged 25 to 40 in good health. The CDR3 DNA reads as TGTGCCAGCAGCCCGGACAGGGGAGCTGAAGCTTTCTTT. Its protein product is CASSPDRGAEAFF.